What follows are 8 T cell receptor beta chains derived from one specimen sequenced in a study of cytomegalovirus exposure and HLA in healthy donors. The PCR made use of 60 Vbeta and 13 Jbeta primers. Using immunoSEQ multiplex PCR, the repertoire was profiled, and TCRdb retains in-frame clones only, with some absent. This table has just over 150,000 clones, roughly 84% appearing once. The sample comprised PBMCs. Source of these receptors: a man between 18 and 35 years old in good health and CMV-seropositive.

The chain is built from TRBV9 and TRBJ2-1; TRBD2 aligns across 7 bases. Germline CDR1 is SGDLS and CDR2 is YYNGEE. V lost 0 bases and J lost 7; bases outside the gene matches: 10. CDR3 size: 16 residues. CDR3 protein: CASSVAQRGEYNEQFF. DNA for the CDR3: TGTGCCAGCAGCGTAGCTCAACGGGGGGAATATAATGAGCAGTTCTTC.

The V and J genes are TRBV18 and TRBJ1-1, with 10 bases matching TRBD1. The germline CDR1 and CDR2 sequences are KGHSH and LQKENI. The CDR3 extends over 16 amino acids. V lost 3 bases, J lost 0 bases, and 4 bases stayed unmatched. The CDR3 DNA follows: TGTGCCAGCTCACCCCAGGGACAGGGGCTGAACACTGAAGCTTTCTTT. Translating gives CASSPQGQGLNTEAFF.

The chain links TRBV18 to TRBJ1-4; D gene uncertain. Germline CDR1 KGHSH, CDR2 LQKENI. Between the trimmed V and J ends, which lost 4 bases and 0 bases, there was a span of 12 bases. This CDR3 has 16 amino acids. The CDR3 sequence: CASSLTDGATNEKLFF. In DNA, the CDR3 is TGTGCCAGCTCACTCACCGACGGGGCAACTAATGAAAAACTGTTTTTT.

The chain employs TRBV4-3 and TRBJ2-2, with unresolved D. This CDR3 spans 13 amino acids. V was clipped by 0 bases and J by 6 bases, with 5 bases between them. Germline-derived CDR1 and CDR2 are LGHNA and YSLEER. CDR3: CASSQDGAGELFF. Here the CDR3 DNA reads TGCGCCAGCAGCCAAGACGGAGCCGGGGAGCTGTTTTTT.

The chain joins TRBV21-1 to TRBJ2-1; the table gives TRBD1 as D, unverified against the DNA. TRBV21-1 is termed a pseudogene. This CDR3 is built from 15 residues. The DNA of the CDR3 is TGTGCCAGCAGCCCGGGACAGGGTATCGACAATGAGCAGTTCTTC. Translating it yields CASSPGQGIDNEQFF.

The V and J genes are TRBV7-3 and TRBJ2-3, with a possible D match to TRBD1 (5 bases). CDR1 and CDR2 (germline): SGHTA, FQGTGA. This CDR3 comprises 15 residues. V was shortened by 2 bases and J by 0 bases, with 9 bases between the two germline ends. The CDR3 DNA follows: TGTGCCAGCAGCTTACAGGGTACTAGCACAGATACGCAGTATTTT. Translated: CASSLQGTSTDTQYF.

This clone was seen a single time. This chain links TRBV7-3 with TRBJ2-3; 11 bases are a match to TRBD1. Germline CDR1 is SGHTA and CDR2 is FQGTGA. The junction had 7 bases not matched to a gene; V was cut back by 5 bases and J by 0 bases. CDR3 length equals 17 residues. The CDR3 DNA is TGTGCCAGCAGCCAAGAGGGACAGGGGGTCAGCACAGATACGCAGTATTTT. Residues: CASSQEGQGVSTDTQYF.

This clone has a single count. V usage is TRBV19 and J usage is TRBJ1-2; D not certain. V was trimmed by 11 bases and J by 0 bases, leaving 10 bases between them. Germline V gene sequence: CDR1 LNHDA, CDR2 SQIVND (reference sequence). This CDR3 region has 12 residues. The CDR3 spells CAPPGSNYGYTF. CDR3 DNA: TGTGCCCCACCCGGTTCTAACTATGGCTACACCTTC. The full variable domain, with the rest looked up from reference TRBV19 and TRBJ1-2, is DGGITQSPKYLFRKEGQNVTLSCEQNLNHDAMYWYRQDPGQGLRLIYYSQIVNDFQKGDIAEGYSVSREKKESFPLTVTSAQKNPTAFYLCAPPGSNYGYTFGSGTRLTVV.